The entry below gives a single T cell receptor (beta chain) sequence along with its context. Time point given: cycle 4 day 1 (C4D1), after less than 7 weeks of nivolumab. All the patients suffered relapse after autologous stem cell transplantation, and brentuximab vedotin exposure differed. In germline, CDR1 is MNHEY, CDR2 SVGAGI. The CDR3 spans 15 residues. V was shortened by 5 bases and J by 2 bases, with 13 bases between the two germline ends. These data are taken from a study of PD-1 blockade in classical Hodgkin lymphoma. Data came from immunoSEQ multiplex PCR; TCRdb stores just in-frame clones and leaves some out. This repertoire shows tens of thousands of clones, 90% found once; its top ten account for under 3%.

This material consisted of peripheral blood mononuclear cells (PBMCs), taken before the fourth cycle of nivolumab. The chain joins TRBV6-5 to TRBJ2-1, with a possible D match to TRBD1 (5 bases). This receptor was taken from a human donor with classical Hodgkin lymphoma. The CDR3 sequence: CASSQTVVAYNEQFF. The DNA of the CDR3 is TGTGCCAGCAGTCAGACAGTGGTGGCCTACAATGAGCAGTTCTTC.